This T cell receptor beta chain was identified in a study of cytomegalovirus exposure and HLA in healthy donors (dated by TCRdb to 2016 to 2017). Regarding the study in general: An earlier analysis of a few hundred of the donors reported about 300 Gb of sequence data and 95 million to 140 million unique TCR beta sequences obtained from around 190 million T cells. In a later genetic analysis, genome-wide SNP genotypes for about 55% of the roughly 670 donors were used, and that subset was treated as a discovery cohort. Among some 400 genotyped donors of the cohort, an average of around 220,000 unique TCR beta nucleotide sequences was sequenced per donor, of which 15% to 20% were non-productive. Approximately 300 gigabases of sequencing data and some 85 million unique TCR sequences were included in an early release covering about 600 HLA-typed donors. A few DR-DQ haplotypes were treated as single units for association and clustering because of strong linkage in the cohort. To decide whether each TCR beta V gene segment behaved as functional or pseudogenic, an earlier analysis of some 570 of the donors relied on high-throughput TCR beta sequencing. Alongside the repertoire data, information on donor age, sex, ethnicity and CMV serostatus was compiled. To study patterns of TCR occurrence, a later analysis re-analyzed previously published TCR beta repertoires from hundreds of donors and added high-resolution HLA genotyping. The later analysis used no new phenotypic data to find candidate immune exposures, relying instead on TCR beta sequences and their occurrence across donors. Typing coverage differed by locus: A, B, C, DRB1 and DQB1 were typed in about 620-640 donors, DQA1 in about 560, DPA1 in some 570, and DPB1 in about 450. HLA typing included class I and class II loci at four-digit resolution. Along with the roughly 700-subject first cohort, a separate validation cohort of about 110 different subjects was used. Among the roughly 380 genotyped donors, 81% belonged to the genetic ancestry cluster associated with self-reported Caucasian donors. All discovery cohort repertoires had been generated using a single sequencing platform. The T cell repertoires of 550 to 850 subjects were profiled by immunosequencing and related to cytomegalovirus serostatus. The study combined high-throughput TCR immunosequencing, statistical association of individual TCRs with disease status, and machine learning to predict cytomegalovirus infection status. The study aimed to test whether signatures of past pathogen exposure could be identified by cataloging public T cell receptors. Results and caveats for the whole study, not just this receptor: The classifier was reported to diagnose cytomegalovirus status with high specificity and sensitivity in both the original and validation cohorts. HLA typing was unavailable for some donors at each locus, so association tests used only the typed subset. The only immune exposure information available for the cohort was CMV serostatus. Linkage disequilibrium might explain the correlated functional status among segregating V segments, but an unknown experimental factor could not be ruled out. In a later genetic analysis, fewer N-insertions in productive TCRs were reported among donors in an Asian-associated ancestry cluster than the approximately 710-donor mean. It was suggested by the authors that the approach could potentially be generalized to other disease states and immunological phenotypes. A later analysis found that HLA-associated TCR beta chains were more clonally expanded and had lower generation probabilities than equally common non-associated chains. In a later analysis, about 17,000 TCR beta sequences were associated with specific HLA alleles at a false discovery rate of 0.05. A total of 150 to 200 TCR beta chains were listed by the study as associated with cytomegalovirus. A later genetic analysis associated a missense DCLRE1C variant with V-gene and J-gene trimming of TCR beta chains, and an independent cohort replicated the association. Strong co-occurrence of HLA alleles, especially DR and DQ, made assigning TCR associations to individual alleles difficult. About 17 rarely observed V segments, including chromosome 9 orphons, were excluded from the earlier analysis of several hundred of the donors because counts were too low. In this cohort, only TCR beta chains were sequenced, and detectable features were limited by the absence of alpha or paired-chain data. A later analysis found that most CMV-associated TCR beta chains appeared HLA-restricted, with HLA associations seemingly driven largely by CMV exposure. According to a later analysis, TCR association rates differed among HLA loci, with DRB1 alleles showing the most associated TCRs and HLA-C alleles showing the fewest. The presence/absence analyses assumed that sequencing depth was roughly uniform across donors, and that assumption may not be true. A further reported finding was that TCR beta sequences accurately predicted the HLA-A and HLA-B alleles for most subjects in the first cohort. Most TCR sequences were seen in very few donors, while some public TCRs were found in many individuals. Three of the identified cytomegalovirus-associated TCR beta chains were confirmed in vitro to be specific for cytomegalovirus antigens. A cluster of highly shared sequence variants was judged likely to be a technical artifact of the sequencing pipeline. In an earlier analysis of fewer than 750 of the donors, most TCR beta V segments were observed in productive rearrangements about 87% or about 30% of the time, broadly matching IMGT annotations. Several of the top co-occurrence clusters appeared to be linked to parvovirus B19, influenza, CMV and Epstein-Barr virus, according to a later analysis.

In total, roughly 710 healthy bone marrow donors made up the cohort. At the time of sampling, all cohort members were nominally healthy, though unrecorded immune exposures were likely present. The donor tested CMV seronegative, placing the donor among the 350 or so seronegative members of the cohort. Every donor gave a peripheral blood sample, and the peripheral blood mononuclear cells from that sample were used for TCR beta sequencing. The Qiagen DNeasy Blood Extraction Kit was used to extract genomic DNA from the blood cell samples. Receptors were amplified or captured by the immunoSEQ multiplex PCR assay. A mixture of 60 forward primers for TCR Vbeta segments and 13 reverse primers for TCR Jbeta segments was used in the multiplex PCR. A multiplex PCR assay on genomic DNA amplified the CDR3 region of rearranged TCR beta genes. Amplified TCR beta libraries were sequenced as 87-base-pair reads on the Illumina HiSeq System. The study's processing was this. Across the roughly 600 repertoires, a later analysis counted roughly 84 million unique TCR beta chains, roughly 11 million of which were shared by at least two donors. A nearest-neighbor algorithm error-corrected the raw reads and collapsed the reads into unique sequences, merging closely related sequences to remove PCR and sequencing errors. Alignment of CDR3 sequences to IMGT reference sequences was used to assign V, D and J gene segments. Each retained sequence needed at least a six-nucleotide match to both a V gene segment and a J gene segment. A rearrangement counted as productive if the CDR3 had no stop codons and remained in frame with V and J, and every other rearrangement counted as non-productive. Following IMGT convention, CDR3 was defined as the stretch from the second conserved V-encoded cysteine to the conserved J-encoded phenylalanine. The earlier analysis of fewer than 700 of the donors excluded sequences that lacked an unambiguous match to a single V gene segment. An earlier analysis of a few hundred of the donors called V segments functional above 56.7% productive rearrangements and segregating when the between-donor standard deviation exceeded 5%. A statistical classification framework was developed to diagnose cytomegalovirus status using the catalog of TCR beta chain sequences. V and J gene assignment, in a later analysis, came from comparing TCR nucleotide sequences with IMGT/GENE-DB human TR gene sequences. Using the TCRdist pipeline, a later analysis assigned CDR3 sequences along with most-parsimonious VDJ recombination scenarios. In a later analysis, every TCR beta chain was defined by the combination of its CDR3 amino acid sequence and its V-gene family, and reads without a unique V-gene family were dropped. As a way to deal with suspected cross-contamination and a sequencing artifact, a later analysis dropped 500 to 700 nucleotide sequences that were highly shared and had low generation probability. In a later analysis, a clonal expansion index for each public chain was calculated from normalized within-repertoire ranks of inferred template counts. Generation probabilities in a later analysis came from a VDJ recombination model fitted to out-of-frame rearrangements, and those results were checked against IGoR. In a later analysis, hypergeometric tests were used to score TCR-TCR, TCR-HLA and TCR-CMV co-occurrence, with a repertoire-size bias correction applied to TCR pairs. False discovery rates were estimated in a later analysis by permuting HLA or CMV assignments 20 times. In a later analysis, co-occurring TCRs were grouped with DBSCAN, and TCRdist sequence similarity was added when clustering was performed within HLA-allele-positive subsets. Repertoires with fewer than 30,000 or more than 120,000 public chains were left out of co-occurrence clustering, as were five repertoires with anomalous nucleotide sharing. What TCRdb holds here is the immuneACCESS table cut down to in-frame rearrangements. Part of the clones is not present; checked against another copy, under half of the missing clones reflect an unresolved V gene, and the others are unexplained. V, J and clone size are taken as reported in that table, and D and trimming were inferred from the DNA itself. The sample contains 150,000 to 200,000 clones, approximately 81% of them found a single time. 1.5% to 2% of the sample belongs to the ten largest clones.

Comment on this clone: Its antigen target is currently unknown. Within one base of it there is no much larger clone, and no base qualities were kept.

What was sequenced was PBMCs. This TCR was recovered from a man aged 18 to 29 in good health and CMV-seronegative.

The base sequence is TGTGCCAGCAGCCGCCTAGAGACAGAGGTTAATGAAAAACTGTTTTTT. Its amino acids are CASSRLETEVNEKLFF. The V and J segments used are TRBV14 and TRBJ1-4; D gene: possibly TRBD1, on 5 matching bases. The germline V gene sets CDR1 to SGHDN and CDR2 to FVKESK. The CDR3 starts with the cysteine, ends with the phenylalanine, and has 16 residues. Only the CDR3 region is kept as DNA, spanning 48 bases read in frame from base 1. The V end loses 4 bases and the J end loses 4 bases, and a stretch of 16 bases separates them.